The 9 T cell receptor beta chains below come from one sample, sequenced in a study of CD8+CD57+ T cells in acquired aplastic anemia. TCR beta VDJ and CDR3 profiles were obtained from a genomic DNA template. One entry per CDR3 protein results from TCRdb running MiXCR on the reads. Here the sample spans about 160,000 distinct CDR3 sequences, under 55% being singletons. Those patients picked for sequencing had displayed CD8+CD57+ cell expansion on flow cytometry. Input material: sorted CD4+, CD8+, or CD8+CD57+ T cells (not recorded which) from PBMCs. These TCRs come from a human donor with aplastic anemia.

The V call is TRBV7-3, the J call TRBJ1-2; no clear D. Per the germline V gene, CDR1 is SGHTA and CDR2 is FQGTGA. The CDR3 contains 14 residues. V lost 2 bases and J 8 bases, leaving 15 bases between the germline ends. The CDR3 loop reads CASSLGPQGRGYTF. Written as DNA, the CDR3 is TGTGCCAGCAGCTTAGGACCCCAAGGTCGGGGCTACACCTTC.

V and J are TRBV6-5 and TRBJ2-1, with 12 bases lining up with TRBD2. V lost 4 bases, J lost 9 bases, and 1 base stayed unmatched. CDR1 and CDR2 (germline): MNHEY, SVGAGI. The CDR3 loop spans 13 amino acids. CDR3 sequence reads: CASSSGLAGEQFF. CDR3 coding DNA: TGTGCCAGCAGTTCGGGACTAGCGGGTGAGCAGTTCTTC.

This clonotype was seen repeatedly, ten times or more. The chain is built from TRBV7-9 and TRBJ2-3, with D uncertain. The CDR3 runs 13 residues. V was cut by 3 bases and J by 2 bases, with 6 bases left in between. Germline CDR1 and CDR2: SEHNR and FQNEAQ (reference sequence). CDR3: CASSFGDTDTQYF. In nucleotides, the CDR3 is TGTGCCAGCAGCTTTGGGGACACAGATACGCAGTATTTT.

This clonotype was seen at least ten times. The chain uses TRBV5-1 and TRBJ2-5; 12 bases are a match to TRBD2. Germline CDR1 is SGHRS and CDR2 is YFSETQ. The CDR3 sequence is 16 residues long. J gave up 1 base and V 4 bases, and 5 bases lay outside the gene matches. The CDR3 bases are TGCGCCAGCAGCCCGTCGGGACTAGCGGGCCAAGAGACCCAGTACTTC. Translation: CASSPSGLAGQETQYF.

The CDR3 sequence is CASSPLTLGDTEAFF. For the CDR3, the DNA is TGTGCCAGCAGCCCTCTGACGCTCGGGGACACTGAAGCTTTCTTT. The V gene is TRBV3-1, the J gene TRBJ1-1; D uncertain. Germline CDR1 and CDR2: LGHDT and YNNKEL (reference sequence). Trimming took off 4 bases at V and 3 bases at J, with 15 bases between the two ends. The CDR3 is 15 residues long. The whole variable domain, remainder taken from reference TRBV3-1 and TRBJ1-1, is DTAVSQTPKYLVTQMGNDKSIKCEQNLGHDTMYWYKQDSKKFLKIMFSYNNKELIINETVPNRFSPKSPDKAHLNLHINSLELGDSAVYFCASSPLTLGDTEAFFGQGTRLTVV.

This clonotype came up a few times. CDR3 in amino acids: CASSLWAGSGNQPQHF. The CDR3 DNA is TGTGCCAGCAGTTTATGGGCCGGGTCGGGCAATCAGCCCCAGCATTTT. The chain couples TRBV28 to TRBJ1-5; D unresolved. V lost 0 bases, J lost 2 bases, and 11 bases lay in between. The length of the CDR3 is 16 residues. CDR1 is MDHEN and CDR2 is SYDVKM in the germline V gene.

In this sample, this clonotype turned up many times. V usage is TRBV7-9 and J usage is TRBJ1-4; TRBD1 matches at 9 bases. CDR1 is SEHNR and CDR2 is FQNEAQ in the germline V gene (reference sequence). V gave up 4 bases and J gave up 14 bases; unmatched junction bases: 14. This CDR3 has 15 amino acids. CDR3 nucleotide sequence: TGTGCCAGCAGCTACTCGGGACAGGGTCAAAGAGGGCTGTTTTTT. It yields the protein CASSYSGQGQRGLFF.

This clonotype was found once. At one of its ends the junction is not consistent with the germline gene, which may arise from a read error. The J gene is TRBJ1-3, the V gene TRBV2; 9 bases are a match to TRBD1. From germline, CDR1 is SNHLY and CDR2 FYNNEI. The length of the CDR3 is 12 residues. CDR3 residues: CASTLLRDRVHF. The CDR3 nucleotides read TGTGCCAGCACCCTTTTACGGGACAGGGTTCATTTT. Combining the CDR3 with reference TRBV2 and TRBJ1-3 gives the whole variable domain EPEVTQTPSHQVTQMGQEVILRCVPISNHLYFYWYRQILGQKVEFLVSFYNNEISEKSEIFDDQFSVERPDGSNFTLKIRSTKLEDSAMYFCASTLLRDRVHFGEGSWLTVV.

This clonotype was seen a few times. In DNA form, the CDR3 reads TGTGCCAGCAGCGCCTCCTTAGCGGGAGGAACCGGGGAGCTGTTTTTT. Its translation: CASSASLAGGTGELFF. The V and J genes are TRBV11-2 and TRBJ2-2; 10 bases fit TRBD2. Trimming removed 5 bases from V and 5 bases from J; junction bases left unmatched: 8. CDR1 is SGHAT, CDR2 FQNNGV, per germline. The CDR3 loop spans 16 amino acids.